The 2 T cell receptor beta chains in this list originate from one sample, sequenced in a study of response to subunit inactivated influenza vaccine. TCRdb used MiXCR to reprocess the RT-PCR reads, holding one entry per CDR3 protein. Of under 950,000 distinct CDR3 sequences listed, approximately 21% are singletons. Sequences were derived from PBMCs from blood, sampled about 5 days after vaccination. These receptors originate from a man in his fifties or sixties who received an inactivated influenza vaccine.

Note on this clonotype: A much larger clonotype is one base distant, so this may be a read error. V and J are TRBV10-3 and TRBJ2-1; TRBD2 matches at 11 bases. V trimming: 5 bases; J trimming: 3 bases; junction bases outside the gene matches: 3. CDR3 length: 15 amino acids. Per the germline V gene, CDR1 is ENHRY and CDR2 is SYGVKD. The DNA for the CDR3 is TGTGCCATCAGTTTTAGCGGGGGGGGCTACAATGAGCAGTTCTTC. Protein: CAISFSGGGYNEQFF.

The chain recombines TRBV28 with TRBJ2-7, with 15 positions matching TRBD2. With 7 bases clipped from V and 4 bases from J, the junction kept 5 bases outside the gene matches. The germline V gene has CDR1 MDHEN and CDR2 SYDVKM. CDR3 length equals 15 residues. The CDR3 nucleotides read TGTGCCAGCATGACGGGACTAGCGGGAGGATACGAGCAGTACTTC. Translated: CASMTGLAGGYEQYF.